This TCR beta chain was documented in a study of lymphopenia after photon versus proton radiotherapy. Study results and limitations: Under photons, naive T cells and diversity fell while effector/memory populations rose. After the lymphocyte nadir, photon-treated repertoires showed oligoclonal expansion, especially of CD8+ Temra cells. Larger post-nadir TCR diversity loss correlated inversely with survival in deceased patients.

This table comes from immunoSEQ multiplex PCR, and its TCRdb copy is limited to in-frame clones, with some not included. The sample consists of more than 25,000 clones, roughly 89% of them appearing once. CDR3 size: 13 residues. V was clipped by 5 bases and J by 1 base, with 9 bases between them. Germline CDR1 reads MNHEY; CDR2 reads SMNVEV (reference sequence). A remark on this clone: Its antigen is not identified.

This receptor was obtained from a woman in her sixties with cholangiocarcinoma. Some clones in this sample may be carry-over from other donors' samples. The sequences come from peripheral blood, collected from a patient treated with proton-based radiotherapy. The rearrangement uses TRBV27 and TRBJ2-7; TRBD2 is a possible D gene (5 bases). The CDR3 region has the DNA TGTGCCAGCAGTCTTGGGGAGTCCTACGAGCAGTACTTC. This translates into CASSLGESYEQYF.